This TCR beta chain came from a study of cytomegalovirus exposure and HLA in healthy donors. Germline V CDR1 and CDR2: LNHDA, SQIVND (reference sequence). The CDR3 is made up of 14 amino acids. V was trimmed by 4 bases and J by 5 bases, leaving 14 bases between them. PCR involved 60 Vbeta and 13 Jbeta primers. TCRdb's copy holds only in-frame clones and misses some; the assay was immunoSEQ multiplex PCR. The table lists under 250,000 clones, more than 75% of them singletons. Study-wide findings and caveats: As a later analysis revealed, most CMV-associated TCR beta chains appeared HLA-restricted.

A note on this clone: Its specificity is not known.

V gene TRBV19 combines with J gene TRBJ2-5, with D perhaps matching TRBD2 (6 bases). The TCR originated in a middle-aged man in good health and CMV-seropositive. The sample consisted of PBMCs. CDR3 DNA: TGTGCCAGTAGTAATTTGGCGGGATGGGAGACCCAGTACTTC. Its translation is CASSNLAGWETQYF.